A single sample gave rise to the 21 T cell receptor beta chains below, sequenced in a study of shared T cell receptors in the human thymus. Sequenced by immunoSEQ multiplex PCR; TCRdb stores in-frame clones only, minus some. The table lists some 700,000 clones, approximately 87% of them singletons. This sample was also put to use in a study of human thymus T cells.

Sequencing was done on a sample of thymocytes. Every receptor here comes from a boy in the first two years of life with a congenital heart defect.

The rearrangement joins TRBV4-2 to TRBJ1-2; D is unresolved. CDR3 length: 14 residues. Germline-derived CDR1 and CDR2 are LGHNA and YNFKEQ. The V gene lost 1 base and the J gene lost 6 bases, with 12 bases spanning the gap. The CDR3 loop reads CASSQGRWANGYTF. The CDR3 DNA sequence: TGTGCCAGCAGCCAAGGTCGGTGGGCGAATGGCTACACCTTC.

In its sample, this clone was seen once. The chain carries TRBV18 and TRBJ1-1; TRBD1 matches at 7 bases. Germline V gives CDR1 KGHSH, CDR2 LQKENI. The CDR3 is made up of 14 amino acids. The V segment lost 2 bases and the J segment 4 bases; nucleotides outside the gene matches: 4. The CDR3 loop reads CASSPGDRLTEAFF. CDR3 bases: TGTGCCAGCTCACCAGGGGACAGACTCACTGAAGCTTTCTTT.

V gene TRBV5-5 combines with J gene TRBJ1-2; 10 bases agree with TRBD1. Losses at the gene ends were 4 bases for V and 3 bases for J; bases not matched to a gene: 6. The germline CDR1 and CDR2 sequences are SGHKS and YYEKEE (reference sequence). The CDR3 loop spans 15 amino acids. The DNA for the CDR3 is TGTGCCAGCAGCCTGGGGGGACAGGGGTACTATGGCTACACCTTC. This sequence encodes CASSLGGQGYYGYTF. The variable domain in full, with the rest retrieved from reference TRBV5-5 and TRBJ1-2, is DAGVTQSPTHLIKTRGQQVTLRCSPISGHKSVSWYQQVLGQGPQFIFQYYEKEERGRGNFPDRFSARQFPNYSSELNVNALLLGDSALYLCASSLGGQGYYGYTFGSGTRLTVV.

The chain has TRBV29-1 and TRBJ2-3; TRBD2 matches at 10 bases. The V segment lost 4 bases and the J segment 3 bases; nucleotides outside the gene matches: 4. CDR3 size: 14 residues. The germline V gene has CDR1 SQVTM and CDR2 ANQGSEA. The DNA of the CDR3 is TGCAGCGTTGCTAGCGGGAGAAAGACAGATACGCAGTATTTT. It yields the protein CSVASGRKTDTQYF.

The chain uses TRBV27 and TRBJ2-3; D may be TRBD1 (6 bases). The CDR3 totals 14 residues. Trimming stripped 10 bases from V and 3 bases from J, with 17 bases between. The germline V gene encodes CDR1 MNHEY and CDR2 SMNVEV (reference sequence). The CDR3 bases are TGTGCCACTTACTCAGGGGATAGAACAGATACGCAGTATTTT. This encodes CATYSGDRTDTQYF.

The chain combines TRBV4-3 with TRBJ2-6; 7 bases are a match to TRBD1. Trimming at V came to 4 bases and at J to 0 bases, leaving 6 bases not matched to a gene. The germline V gene has CDR1 LGHNA and CDR2 YSLEER. The CDR3 consists of 17 residues. CDR3 DNA sequence: TGCGCCAGCAGCCCGGGACAGCTAACCTCTGGGGCCAACGTCCTGACTTTC. Its translation: CASSPGQLTSGANVLTF.

This clone was picked up one time. This chain connects TRBV9 to TRBJ2-3; no clear D. The CDR3 loop spans 12 amino acids. V dropped 4 bases and J dropped 0 bases, with 3 bases sitting between them. Germline-derived CDR1 and CDR2 are SGDLS and YYNGEE. CDR3 region: CASSRSTDTQYF. DNA for the CDR3: TGTGCCAGCAGCCGTAGCACAGATACGCAGTATTTT.

The chain carries TRBV19 and TRBJ2-7; 9 positions agree with TRBD2. J gave up 0 bases and V 5 bases, and 8 bases lay outside the gene matches. CDR1 and CDR2 from the germline V gene are LNHDA and SQIVND (reference sequence). The CDR3 covers 16 residues. The CDR3 bases are TGTGCCAGTAGTTTCCGGACTAGCGAAAGCTCCTACGAGCAGTACTTC. Its protein is CASSFRTSESSYEQYF. The full variable domain, rest sourced from reference TRBV19 and TRBJ2-7, is DGGITQSPKYLFRKEGQNVTLSCEQNLNHDAMYWYRQDPGQGLRLIYYSQIVNDFQKGDIAEGYSVSREKKESFPLTVTSAQKNPTAFYLCASSFRTSESSYEQYFGPGTRLTVT.

V is TRBV15 and J is TRBJ2-3; D might be TRBD2 (5 bases). Germline CDR1 LNHNV, CDR2 YYDKDF (reference sequence). V shed 1 base and J shed 1 base, with 18 bases lying between them. The CDR3 runs 18 residues. The DNA of the CDR3 is TGTGCCACCAGCAGAGTAGCCGCCGGGCCGAGGGGCACAGATACGCAGTATTTT. Translating it yields CATSRVAAGPRGTDTQYF.

The V call is TRBV27, the J call TRBJ2-7; a possible D gene is TRBD2 (6 bases). There are 15 residues in the CDR3. Germline-derived CDR1 and CDR2 are MNHEY and SMNVEV (reference sequence). With 5 bases removed from V and 0 bases from J, the gap between germline ends came to 14 bases. The CDR3 bases are TGTGCCAGCAGTGCCGGGACTCCAGGCTCCTACGAGCAGTACTTC. It is translated as CASSAGTPGSYEQYF.

This chain links TRBV5-1 with TRBJ2-2, with TRBD2 matching over 8 bases. Germline V CDR1 and CDR2: SGHRS, YFSETQ. This CDR3 is 15 amino acids long. Trimming cost V 4 bases and J 5 bases; bases outside gene matches: 7. Here the CDR3 DNA reads TGCGCCAGCAGCCAGAGCGGGAGAGGTACCGGGGAGCTGTTTTTT. This translates into CASSQSGRGTGELFF.

V and J are TRBV9 and TRBJ2-5, with 8 bases fitting TRBD2. Trimming took 2 bases from V and 2 from J; bases not matched to a gene: 8. From germline, CDR1 is SGDLS and CDR2 YYNGEE. The CDR3 extends over 16 amino acids. The CDR3 region is CASSVLSGRGQETQYF. In DNA form, the CDR3 reads TGTGCCAGCAGCGTCTTAAGCGGGAGAGGTCAAGAGACCCAGTACTTC.

V is TRBV14 and J is TRBJ2-3; 10 bases fit TRBD2. The CDR3 spans 19 residues. V shed 3 bases, J shed 0 bases, and the junction held 12 bases outside the gene matches. Per germline, CDR1 SGHDN and CDR2 FVKESK. The DNA for the CDR3 is TGTGCCAGCAGCCATCTAGCGGGAGATTCGGACACTAGCACAGATACGCAGTATTTT. Protein product: CASSHLAGDSDTSTDTQYF.

The chain links TRBV18 to TRBJ2-1, with 7 bases matching TRBD2. This CDR3 comprises 16 residues. Germline CDR1 and CDR2: KGHSH and LQKENI. J was trimmed by 6 bases and V by 8 bases; bases with no gene match: 16. In nucleotides, the CDR3 is TGTGCCAGCCCCGGGGAGGGCACCACGCAACGCAATGAGCAGTTCTTC. Translated, it gives CASPGEGTTQRNEQFF.

The rearrangement links TRBV9 to TRBJ1-5, with D possibly TRBD1 on 5 matching bases. This CDR3 comprises 18 residues. CDR1 and CDR2 from the germline V gene are SGDLS and YYNGEE. V lost 0 bases, J lost 0 bases, and 16 bases lay in between. CDR3 in DNA: TGTGCCAGCAGCGTAGCCCTCTCCGACAGCCTTAGCAATCAGCCCCAGCATTTT. As protein: CASSVALSDSLSNQPQHF.

V gene TRBV5-8 combines with J gene TRBJ2-7; 11 bases agree with TRBD1. The CDR3 consists of 14 residues. Germline CDR1 and CDR2: SGHTS and YDEGEE. The trim removed 3 bases at V and 4 bases at J, leaving 3 bases unmatched. The CDR3 sequence: CASSWTGGFYEQYF. DNA for the CDR3: TGTGCCAGCAGCTGGACAGGGGGCTTTTACGAGCAGTACTTC.

The chain's CDR3 is CASSPLLGDFPSPSTDTQYF. As DNA, the CDR3 is TGTGCCAGCAGCCCTCTCTTGGGGGACTTCCCCTCCCCTAGCACAGATACGCAGTATTTT. The V and J genes are TRBV27 and TRBJ2-3; maybe TRBD2 (6 bases). The CDR3 extends over 20 amino acids. Per germline, CDR1 MNHEY and CDR2 SMNVEV (reference sequence). The V gene lost 6 bases and the J gene lost 0 bases, with 28 bases spanning the gap.

The table lists this clone with a count of one. The chain combines TRBV18 with TRBJ1-2, with D unclear. Per germline, CDR1 KGHSH and CDR2 LQKENI. CDR3 length: 13 residues. Trimming left V 4 bases short and J 1 base short, with 7 bases between. The CDR3: CASSLQDNYGYTF. The CDR3 DNA reads as TGTGCCAGCTCACTTCAGGATAACTATGGCTACACCTTC.

The chain employs TRBV11-2 and TRBJ2-7, with TRBD1 matching over 7 bases. Germline V CDR1 and CDR2: SGHAT, FQNNGV. This CDR3 is built from 12 residues. The trim removed 6 bases at V and 6 bases at J, leaving 5 bases unmatched. The DNA of the CDR3 is TGTGCCAGCAGTTTCCGACAGGGCGAGCAGTACTTC. Amino acid sequence: CASSFRQGEQYF.

The rearrangement joins TRBV29-1 to TRBJ2-1; the D gene is possibly TRBD2 (6 bases). This CDR3 contains 15 residues. V gave up 1 base and J gave up 3 bases, with 13 bases separating them. The germline gives CDR1 SQVTM, CDR2 ANQGSEA. The chain's CDR3 is CSVEVSSVNYNEQFF. The CDR3 DNA sequence: TGCAGCGTTGAAGTATCTAGCGTTAACTACAATGAGCAGTTCTTC.

CDR3 sequence reads: CASSRGHLARSYEQYF. CDR3 nucleotides: TGTGCCAGCAGTCGGGGTCATCTCGCGCGGTCCTACGAGCAGTACTTC. This sequence joins TRBV28 and TRBJ2-7; TRBD2 is a possible D gene (5 bases). The V gene lost 5 bases and the J gene lost 1 base, with 18 bases spanning the gap. The CDR3 extends over 16 amino acids. Germline-derived CDR1 and CDR2 are MDHEN and SYDVKM. Variable domain in full (rest from reference TRBV28 and TRBJ2-7): DVKVTQSSRYLVKRTGEKVFLECVQDMDHENMFWYRQDPGLGLRLIYFSYDVKMKEKGDIPEGYSVSREKKERFSLILESASTNQTSMYLCASSRGHLARSYEQYFGPGTRLTVT.